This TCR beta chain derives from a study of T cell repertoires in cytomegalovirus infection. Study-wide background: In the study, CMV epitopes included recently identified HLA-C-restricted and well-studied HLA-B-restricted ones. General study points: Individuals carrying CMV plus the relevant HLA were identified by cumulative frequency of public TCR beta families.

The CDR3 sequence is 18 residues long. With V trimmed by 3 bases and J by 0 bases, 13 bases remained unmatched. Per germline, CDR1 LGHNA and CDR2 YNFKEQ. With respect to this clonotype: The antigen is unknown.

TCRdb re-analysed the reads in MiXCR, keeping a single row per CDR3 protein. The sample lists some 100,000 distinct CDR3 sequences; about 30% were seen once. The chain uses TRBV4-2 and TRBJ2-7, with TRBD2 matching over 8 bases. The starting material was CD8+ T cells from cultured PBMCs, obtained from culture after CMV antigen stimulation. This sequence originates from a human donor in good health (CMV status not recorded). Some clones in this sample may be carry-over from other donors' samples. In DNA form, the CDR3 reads TGTGCCAGCAGCCAGGCCACCGGGACTAGTTGGTCCTCCTACGAGCAGTACTTC. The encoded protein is CASSQATGTSWSSYEQYF.